This T cell receptor (beta chain) comes out of a study of blood T cell repertoires in COVID-19. Study-wide background: The United States, Italy and Spain supplied acute and convalescent COVID-19 samples. T cells, B-cell-depleted T cells, or PBMCs provided the cDNA or gDNA that served as material.

How the authors handled the data: Reference gene primers were amplified, and this amplification served to estimate nucleated cell counts. Sequencing was performed with immunoSEQ multiplex PCR; in TCRdb, only in-frame clones are kept and a portion is missing. The V and J calls and the clone size are those of that table, but D and trimming were determined from the DNA. The table shows about 270,000 clones, with approximately 86% occurring only once. Germline values: CDR1 SNHLY, CDR2 FYNNEI. The V end lost 6 bases, the J end lost 0 bases, and 15 bases lay between the germline ends. The CDR3 is made up of 17 amino acids.

Input material: peripheral blood. The chain recombines TRBV2 with TRBJ1-6; possible D gene TRBD1, 5 bases. The TCR was taken from a woman between 45 and 60 years old with active or convalescent COVID-19. CDR3 region: CASSIKGLSSYNSPLHF. CDR3 bases: TGTGCCAGCAGCATAAAGGGGCTGAGCTCCTATAATTCACCCCTCCACTTT.